This entry concerns a single T cell receptor (beta chain). This specimen belongs to a study of cytomegalovirus exposure and HLA in healthy donors. The PCR had 60 Vbeta and 13 Jbeta primers. Some clones are missing from TCRdb's copy, which holds only in-frame ones; the method was immunoSEQ multiplex PCR. The sample holds about 72,000 clones, around four fifths seen once. V was clipped by 2 bases and J by 9 bases, with 17 bases between them. Germline loops: CDR1 MNHNS, CDR2 SASEGT. This CDR3 is built from 16 residues. The sample taken for sequencing was PBMCs. The sequence was obtained from a human donor in good health. This chain joins TRBV6-1 and TRBJ1-6; no definite D call. CDR3 sequence (DNA): TGTGCCAGCAGTGAATCGGGAACAGCATCGAGTTCACCCCTCCACTTT. It yields the protein CASSESGTASSSPLHF.